The T cell receptor beta chain under discussion was sequenced for a study of shared clonotypes between healthy human individuals. The study's findings and limits: What naive subsets generally showed was a larger estimated richness than memory subsets showed. A limitation of the genetic and exposure-history diversity represented arose from few donors. The naive CD4 repertoires of several donors were compared, and approximately 5% of clonotypes were shared.

Clones were read by immunoSEQ multiplex PCR, and TCRdb kept only the in-frame ones, dropping some. The sample gives 2 million to 2.5 million clones, 95% of which show up once; around 0.13% is in the top ten. To note about this clone: Antigen unknown.

The origin of this receptor is a man aged 18 to 35 in good health. Material: naive CD4+ T cells sorted from blood. As for subset: CD45RA+ positively selected.

The DNA for the CDR3 is TGTGCCAGCAGCCCTACGAGGGGCGACACCGGGGAGCTGTTTTTT. Its translation is CASSPTRGDTGELFF. This chain joins TRBV6-5 and TRBJ2-2; D is possibly TRBD1 or TRBD2 (5 bases each). Trimming removed 6 bases from V and 3 bases from J, with 14 bases in between. CDR1 and CDR2 from the germline V gene are MNHEY and SVGAGI. The length of the CDR3 is 15 residues.